Shown below are 26 T cell receptor beta chains from a single sample sequenced in a study of CD8 T cells in Susac syndrome. Reverse transcription of about 0.45 to 1 ug RNA used random hexamers. TCRdb reprocessed the immunoSEQ multiplex PCR reads via MiXCR and lists one record per CDR3 protein. The repertoire consists of roughly 140,000 distinct CDR3 sequences, with about 95% occurring once and the leading ten covering 0.15%. Specimen: CD8+ T cells from PBMCs. The origin of the receptors is a human donor with multiple sclerosis.

In DNA, the CDR3 is TGTGCCAGCAGCCAAGAGGGGGGGCCCAGCTCCTACGAGCAGTACTTC. Translation gives CASSQEGGPSSYEQYF. The V call is TRBV4-2, the J call TRBJ2-7; a weak D match, TRBD2 (7 bases). The CDR3 totals 16 residues. Deletions cut 0 bases from V and 0 bases from J, with 12 bases between. Per the germline V gene, CDR1 is LGHNA and CDR2 is YNFKEQ.

Only one count was recorded for this clonotype. The chain carries TRBV7-9 and TRBJ2-1; D is unclear. The length of the CDR3 is 11 residues. Deletions cut 8 bases from V and 3 bases from J, with 5 bases between. Germline CDR1 and CDR2: SEHNR and FQNEAQ (reference sequence). CDR3: CASGNYNEQFF. Here the CDR3 DNA reads TGTGCCAGCGGCAACTACAATGAGCAGTTCTTC. Full variable domain (remainder filled in from reference TRBV7-9 and TRBJ2-1): DTGVSQNPRHKITKRGQNVTFRCDPISEHNRLYWYRQTLGQGPEFLTYFQNEAQLEKSRLLSDRFSAERPKGSFSTLEIQRTEQGDSAMYLCASGNYNEQFFGPGTRLTVL.

This chain uses TRBV29-1 with TRBJ2-1, with D unresolved. V lost 5 bases and J 5 bases, leaving 10 bases between the germline ends. The CDR3 length is 12 residues. Germline-derived CDR1 and CDR2 are SQVTM and ANQGSEA. CDR3 coding DNA: TGCAGCGTTTTCTACCACAACAATGAGCAGTTCTTC. Translated, it gives CSVFYHNNEQFF.

The V and J genes are TRBV30 and TRBJ2-1; TRBD1 aligns across 9 bases. V lost 4 bases and J lost 3; bases outside the gene matches: 7. CDR3 size: 15 residues. Per the germline V gene, CDR1 is GTSNPN and CDR2 is SVGIG (reference sequence). The CDR3 sequence is CAWIAGTGSYNEQFF. As DNA, the CDR3 is TGTGCCTGGATCGCCGGGACAGGGAGCTACAATGAGCAGTTCTTC. Full variable domain (remainder filled in from reference TRBV30 and TRBJ2-1): SQTIHQWPATLVQPVGSPLSLECTVEGTSNPNLYWYRQAAGRGLQLLFYSVGIGQISSEVPQNLSASRPQDRQFILSSKKLLLSDSGFYLCAWIAGTGSYNEQFFGPGTRLTVL.

A single count supports this clonotype. The chain uses TRBV7-9 and TRBJ2-5; TRBD2 might be the D (5 bases). Germline CDR1 SEHNR, CDR2 FQNEAQ (reference sequence). The CDR3 sequence is 14 residues long. V lost 6 bases and J 2 bases, leaving 13 bases between the germline ends. The chain's CDR3 is CASSLAVKQETQYF. As DNA, the CDR3 is TGTGCCAGCAGTCTAGCTGTTAAACAAGAGACCCAGTACTTC.

This clonotype appeared once. The V gene is TRBV30, the J gene TRBJ2-1, with D possibly being TRBD2 (5 bases). Per the germline V gene, CDR1 is GTSNPN and CDR2 is SVGIG (reference sequence). V was trimmed by 1 base and J by 11 bases, leaving 6 bases between them. The CDR3 has 10 amino acids. CDR3 DNA: TGTGCCTGGAGTGGAGGGAAGCAGTTCTTC. It codes for CAWSGGKQFF.

V is TRBV11-2 and J is TRBJ2-7; D perhaps matches TRBD1 (6 bases). The CDR3 has 15 amino acids. Germline-derived CDR1 and CDR2 are SGHAT and FQNNGV. V was cut by 3 bases and J by 3 bases, with 15 bases left in between. The CDR3 sequence: CASSFGAGTSYEQYF. The CDR3 DNA reads TGTGCCAGCAGCTTTGGCGCCGGGACAAGCTACGAGCAGTACTTC.

V is TRBV12-3 or TRBV12-4 and J is TRBJ2-3; no definite D call. The CDR3 is made up of 14 amino acids. V lost 2 bases, J lost 1 base, and 7 bases lay in between. In DNA form, the CDR3 reads TGTGCCAGCAGTTTAAGCGTCCGCACAGATACGCAGTATTTT. Its translation is CASSLSVRTDTQYF.

The chain joins TRBV29-1 to TRBJ2-5, with 8 nucleotides matching TRBD2. J lost 5 bases, V lost 3 bases, and 5 bases had no gene match. This CDR3 contains 13 residues. The germline gives CDR1 SQVTM, CDR2 ANQGSEA. The CDR3 nucleotides read TGCAGCGTTGATAGCGGGGTAGGGGAGACCCAGTACTTC. Translating it yields CSVDSGVGETQYF.

The J gene is TRBJ2-5, the V gene TRBV20-1; D is possibly TRBD2 (6 bases). This CDR3 contains 14 residues. The V and J ends lost 2 bases and 5 bases respectively, with 15 bases between them. Germline V gene lookup returns CDR1 DFQATT and CDR2 SNEGSKA (reference sequence). This CDR3 reads CSARPGGAKETQYF. The CDR3 DNA sequence: TGCAGTGCTAGACCCGGGGGTGCGAAGGAGACCCAGTACTTC.

This clonotype was counted only a few times. The rearrangement links TRBV29-1 to TRBJ1-2; 7 bases line up with TRBD1. The CDR3 runs 11 residues. The junction had 0 bases not matched to a gene; V was cut back by 6 bases and J by 2 bases. Germline loops: CDR1 SQVTM, CDR2 ANQGSEA. CDR3: CSVTGNYGYTF. The CDR3, as DNA: TGCAGCGTGACAGGGAACTATGGCTACACCTTC.

The chain carries TRBV5-6 and TRBJ2-6; D remains unclear. V lost 1 base, J lost 4 bases, and 9 bases lay in between. Germline V gene data show CDR1 as SGHDT and CDR2 as YYEEEE. The CDR3 contains 15 residues. CDR3 region: CASSLPVDGANVLTF. CDR3 nucleotide sequence: TGTGCCAGCAGCTTGCCCGTGGACGGGGCCAACGTCCTGACTTTC.

J is TRBJ1-5 and V is TRBV20-1, with D tentatively TRBD1 (6 bases). The CDR3 consists of 11 residues. Germline lookup yields CDR1 DFQATT and CDR2 SNEGSKA (reference sequence). The CDR3 is CRHGGGQPQHF. The CDR3 DNA sequence: TGCAGACACGGGGGCGGACAGCCCCAGCATTTT.

This chain uses TRBV3-1 with TRBJ2-1; no firm D call. The DNA end is a closer match to TRBJ2-7, so the J assignment may be wrong. CDR1 LGHDT and CDR2 YNNKEL come from the germline V gene (reference sequence). This CDR3 region has 12 residues. The CDR3 nucleotides read TGTGCCAGCAGCCAAGGAGGTAAGGAGCAGTACGTC. Residues: CASSQGGKEQYV.

The chain couples TRBV20-1 to TRBJ2-7, with TRBD2 matching over 7 bases. The CDR3 extends over 14 amino acids. Germline V CDR1 and CDR2: DFQATT, SNEGSKA (reference sequence). After removal of 3 bases from V and 1 base from J, the junction contained 6 bases not matched to a gene. The CDR3 DNA reads as TGCAGTGCTAGGGGGGGGAAGGGTTCCTACGAGCAGTACTTC. It yields the protein CSARGGKGSYEQYF.

The gene calls are TRBV15 and TRBJ1-6; perhaps TRBD1 as D (5 bases). Trimming shortened V by 3 bases and J by 5 bases, and 11 bases separated the two germline ends. CDR1 LNHNV and CDR2 YYDKDF come from the germline V gene (reference sequence). This CDR3 contains 15 residues. CDR3: CATSSTGYHNSPLHF. CDR3 DNA sequence: TGTGCCACCAGCAGCACAGGTTACCATAATTCACCCCTCCACTTT.

This sequence joins TRBV20-1 and TRBJ1-1; D is ambiguous. The germline V gene has CDR1 DFQATT and CDR2 SNEGSKA (reference sequence). CDR3 size: 14 residues. Deletions cut 3 bases from V and 5 bases from J, with 16 bases between. This CDR3 is CSASQRGWETEAFF. The CDR3 DNA reads as TGCAGTGCTAGCCAACGAGGGTGGGAAACTGAAGCTTTCTTT.

V and J are TRBV2 and TRBJ2-7; D may be TRBD1 (5 bases). V was trimmed by 10 bases and J by 0 bases, leaving 22 bases between them. This CDR3 has 16 amino acids. CDR1 and CDR2 from the germline V gene are SNHLY and FYNNEI. CDR3 region: CATSDSGKPHSYEQYV. DNA of the CDR3: TGTGCCACCTCCGACAGTGGGAAGCCACACTCCTACGAGCAGTACGTC.

The V gene is TRBV4-2, the J gene TRBJ1-2, with unresolved D. V was shortened by 3 bases and J by 0 bases, with 8 bases between the two germline ends. The germline V gene encodes CDR1 LGHNA and CDR2 YNFKEQ. The CDR3 spans 14 residues. The CDR3 coding sequence is TGTGCCAGCAGCCATGACGAAGCTAACTATGGCTACACCTTC. This translates into CASSHDEANYGYTF.

The chain has TRBV24-1 and TRBJ1-1, with a tentative D call TRBD1 (5 bases). V was trimmed by 9 bases and J by 10 bases, leaving 14 bases between them. The CDR3 runs 11 residues. Germline CDR1 KGHDR, CDR2 SFDVKD. Here the CDR3 reads CATGTKQRAFF. Written as DNA, the CDR3 is TGTGCCACCGGGACGAAACAGAGAGCTTTCTTT.

The chain joins TRBV7-9 to TRBJ1-4, with D uncertain. The CDR3 runs 15 residues. V shed 6 bases and J shed 0 bases, with 11 bases lying between them. Germline V gives CDR1 SEHNR, CDR2 FQNEAQ (reference sequence). The CDR3 here is CASSPTGATNEKLFF. CDR3 DNA: TGTGCCAGCAGTCCAACCGGGGCAACTAATGAAAAACTGTTTTTT.

With regard to this clonotype: One end of the junction fails to match germline, which may point to a read error. The CDR3: CASNYAGSQETQYF. DNA of the CDR3: TGTGCCAGCAATTACGCGGGGAGCCAAGAGACCCAGTACTTC. The chain couples TRBV6-6 to TRBJ2-5, with D possibly TRBD2 on 6 matching bases. This CDR3 has 14 residues. CDR1 is MNHNY, CDR2 SVGAGI, per germline (reference sequence).

This chain links TRBV2 with TRBJ2-7; maybe TRBD1 (6 bases). The CDR3 is made up of 16 amino acids. Trimming shortened V by 2 bases and J by 0 bases, and 14 bases separated the two germline ends. The V gene's germline CDR1 is SNHLY and CDR2 FYNNEI. The CDR3 region is CASSESRTVSSYEQYV. CDR3 DNA sequence: TGTGCCAGCAGTGAATCTCGGACAGTCAGCTCCTACGAGCAGTACGTC.

V gene TRBV19 combines with J gene TRBJ1-5; TRBD1 aligns across 8 bases. Germline CDR1 is LNHDA and CDR2 is SQIVND (reference sequence). The trim removed 8 bases at V and 6 bases at J, leaving 9 bases unmatched. The CDR3 is made up of 14 amino acids. In DNA, the CDR3 is TGTGCCAGTCGATTGGGCAGGGGGCGTCAGCCCCAGCATTTT. The encoded protein is CASRLGRGRQPQHF.

This clonotype turned up a few times. J is TRBJ2-3 and V is TRBV19, with a weak D call TRBD2 (6 bases). This CDR3 region has 12 residues. V was cut by 6 bases and J by 5 bases, with 9 bases left in between. Germline CDR1 LNHDA, CDR2 SQIVND (reference sequence). CDR3 nucleotide sequence: TGTGCCAGTAGGACCGGGGGAGATACGCAGTATTTT. This gives the protein CASRTGGDTQYF.

V and J are TRBV15 and TRBJ2-7; the D gene is possibly TRBD1 (7 bases). CDR3 length: 14 amino acids. The V gene lost 3 bases and the J gene lost 2 bases, with 11 bases spanning the gap. CDR1 is LNHNV and CDR2 is YYDKDF in the germline V gene (reference sequence). CDR3: CATSRTGRPYEQYF. CDR3 bases: TGTGCCACCAGCAGGACAGGGAGGCCCTACGAGCAGTACTTC.